A selection of T cell receptor beta chains follows, all from one sample in a study of blood T cell repertoires in COVID-19. Clones were read by immunoSEQ multiplex PCR, and TCRdb kept only the in-frame ones, dropping some. Here the sample spans 90,000 to 100,000 clones, about 85% being singletons. Material: peripheral blood. These receptor sequences come from a human donor in a cohort sampled during active COVID-19. Both conserved end residues are part of each CDR3. Each record gives: J gene, V gene, clone size, D gene, CDR3 DNA, CDR3 protein. The D gene is left open where the match is weak. Some rows have no size entry. The others give once, few or many, or a class for an expanded clone.

TRBJ2-1 | TRBV4-3 | NA | TRBD2 | TGCGCCAGCAGCCGTAAATTTGGGGAGGGCCAATACGGTGAGCAGTTCTTC | CASSRKFGEGQYGEQFF
TRBJ1-5 | TRBV6-5 | NA | NA | TGTGCCAGCAGTTCTACAGCCCCCAATCAGCCCCAGCATTTT | CASSSTAPNQPQHF
TRBJ2-7 | TRBV11-2 | NA | NA | TGTGCCAGCAGCAAGGACAGTCACGACGAGCAGTACTTC | CASSKDSHDEQYF
TRBJ2-2 | TRBV19 | NA | NA | TGTGCCAGTAGTTCCCTATCGAACACCGGGGAGCTGTTTTTT | CASSSLSNTGELFF
TRBJ2-1 | TRBV27 | medium-sized | TRBD2 | TGTGCCAGCAGTTCGGGACTAGCGGGGGGGGATGAGCAGTTCTTC | CASSSGLAGGDEQFF
TRBJ2-1 | TRBV2 | few | NA | TGTGCCAGCAGTGAACTCGCTAGCGCAGGGAATGAGCAGTTCTTC | CASSELASAGNEQFF
TRBJ1-3 | TRBV5-8 | NA | NA | TGTGCCAGCAGCCTTGGGGGCCACGGAAACACCATATATTTT | CASSLGGHGNTIYF
TRBJ2-1 | TRBV5-1 | NA | TRBD1 | TGCGCCAGCAGCTGGAGCGGACAGGGGGCACGCAATGAGCAGTTCTTC | CASSWSGQGARNEQFF
TRBJ1-6 | TRBV4-1 | NA | NA | TGCGCCAGCAGCCGCCTGGCCAGCTCCTATAATTCACCCCTCCACTTT | CASSRLASSYNSPLHF
TRBJ2-7 | TRBV6-1 | NA | NA | TGTGCCAGCAGTGAATACGTCGGTTCCTACGAGCAGTACTTC | CASSEYVGSYEQYF
TRBJ2-7 | TRBV5-1 | NA | TRBD2 | TGCGCCAGCAGCTTGGTAGGGACTAGCGGGTTAGGAGCGTACTTC | CASSLVGTSGLGAYF
TRBJ1-1 | TRBV9 | NA | NA | TGTGCCAGCAGCGTAGAACCGGGATCGACCACTGAAGCTTTCTTT | CASSVEPGSTTEAFF
TRBJ1-4 | TRBV7-9 | once | NA | TGTGCCAGCAGCTTAGAGCGGGCAACTAATGAAAAACTGTTTTTT | CASSLERATNEKLFF
TRBJ2-5 | TRBV10-3 | few | TRBD2 | TGTGCCATCCTTAGCGGGAGGAGCCCAGAGACCCAGTACTTC | CAILSGRSPETQYF
TRBJ1-4 | TRBV9 | few | NA | TGTGCCAGCAGCGGAGCCCCCCCAACTAATGAAAAACTGTTTTTT | CASSGAPPTNEKLFF
TRBJ2-3 | TRBV6-4 | few | TRBD1 | TGTGCCAGCAGTGACGGGACAGGGGGCGCAGATACGCAGTATTTT | CASSDGTGGADTQYF
TRBJ1-2 | TRBV4-2 | NA | TRBD1 | TGTGCCAGCAGCCCGGACAGGGGGGCCTATGGCTACACCTTC | CASSPDRGAYGYTF
TRBJ1-2 | TRBV3-1/TRBV3-2 | NA | TRBD1 | TGTGCCAGCAGTCCGATGACAGGGGGTCGGGACGGCTACACCTTC | CASSPMTGGRDGYTF
TRBJ2-5 | TRBV2 | once | NA | TGTGCCAGCAACTTACCGGGACTGTTGGAGACCCAGTACTTC | CASNLPGLLETQYF
TRBJ2-7 | TRBV28 | NA | NA | TGTGCCAGCAGTTTTGAATACAACGAGCAGTACTTC | CASSFEYNEQYF
TRBJ2-1 | TRBV9 | NA | TRBD1 | TGTGCCAGCAGCGGCCCACCTAGGGGGCGGAGCTCCTACAATGAGCAGTTCTTC | CASSGPPRGRSSYNEQFF
TRBJ1-1 | TRBV19 | NA | NA | TGTGCCAGTAGTATACAGAACACTGAAGCTTTCTTT | CASSIQNTEAFF
TRBJ2-5 | TRBV4-2 | NA | TRBD2 | TGTGCCAGCAGCCGGGACGGCGGGAGGGCCTCGCAAGAGACCCAGTACTTC | CASSRDGGRASQETQYF
TRBJ1-3 | TRBV28 | NA | NA | TGTGCCAGCAGTCCCTTCCGAGGAGGGGGAAACACCATATATTTT | CASSPFRGGGNTIYF
TRBJ2-1 | TRBV19 | NA | NA | TGTGCCAGTAGTACATCGCATGATAGCTCCTACAATGAGCAGTTCTTC | CASSTSHDSSYNEQFF
TRBJ1-6 | TRBV30 | NA | NA | TGTGCCGGAAACGTGGGCATGGCTTCACCCCTCCACTTT | CAGNVGMASPLHF
TRBJ1-2 | TRBV15 | NA | NA | TGTGCCACCAGCAGAGAGGCAGGGGCGCATAACTATGGCTACACCTTC | CATSREAGAHNYGYTF
TRBJ2-1 | TRBV5-6 | NA | NA | TGTGCCAGCAGCGACTGGGACTTGTACAATGAGCAGTTCTTC | CASSDWDLYNEQFF
TRBJ2-7 | TRBV28 | few | NA | TGTGCCAGCAGGGCCCCGCGGGGCTCCTACGAGCAGTACTTC | CASRAPRGSYEQYF
TRBJ1-2 | TRBV6-2/TRBV6-3 | NA | TRBD1 | TGTGCCAGCAGTGACAACATAGGGGGCGCGGACTATGGCTACACCTTC | CASSDNIGGADYGYTF
TRBJ1-2 | TRBV20-1 | NA | NA | TGCAGTCACAGGGTTAGCTATGGCTACACCTTC | CSHRVSYGYTF
TRBJ2-7 | TRBV29-1 | NA | TRBD1 | TGCAGCGTTGAACTGACAGGGACCTACGAGCAGTACTTC | CSVELTGTYEQYF
TRBJ1-5 | TRBV7-2 | NA | TRBD1 | TGTGCCAGCAGCTCAGGGGGCGAGGGTCAGCCCCAGCATTTT | CASSSGGEGQPQHF
TRBJ2-3 | TRBV9 | NA | NA | TGTGCCAGCAGCGGAGGAGATACGCAGTATTTT | CASSGGDTQYF
TRBJ2-2 | TRBV6-5 | NA | TRBD2 | TGTGCCAGCAGTTACTCTTCTGGACTAGCCGGGGAGCTGTTTTTT | CASSYSSGLAGELFF
TRBJ2-3 | TRBV13 | once | TRBD1 | TGTGCCAGCAGCTTAGGAGGGCAGGGGGCGCGCACAGATACGCAGTATTTT | CASSLGGQGARTDTQYF
TRBJ2-1 | TRBV24-1 | NA | NA | TGTGCCACCAGTGTCGTAACAGGGCCTCGGGATGAGCAGTTCTTC | CATSVVTGPRDEQFF
TRBJ1-1 | TRBV6-5 | NA | NA | TGTGCCAGCAGAACCCAATCCCCAGGGAAGGCTTTCTTT | CASRTQSPGKAFF
TRBJ1-2 | TRBV29-1 | NA | NA | TGCAGCGCCCTATTACAGAACTATGGCTACACCTTC | CSALLQNYGYTF
TRBJ2-7 | TRBV6-5 | few | NA | TGTGCCAGCAGCCTCGGAAGGGGCGTCGACGAGCAGTACTTC | CASSLGRGVDEQYF
TRBJ1-2 | TRBV11-2 | NA | NA | TGTGCCAGCAGCTTAGATATTACAGGGAATGGCTACACCTTC | CASSLDITGNGYTF